This is a list of T cell receptor beta chains from one sample in a study of T cell repertoires in cytomegalovirus infection. TCRdb independently ran MiXCR on the reads; one entry per CDR3 protein. The sample includes about 100,000 distinct CDR3 sequences, 20% to 30% of them seen just once. The source material was CD8+ T cells from PBMCs. The receptors come from a human donor in good health (CMV status not recorded). Some clones in this sample may be carry-over from other donors' samples. Both conserved end residues are part of each CDR3. A D gene is named only where the DNA matches it firmly. Only part of the rows carry a size: once, few, many, or a class if the clone is expanded.

V: TRBV11-2
size: -
D: -
J: TRBJ2-1
CDR3: CASSDTIANIYNEQFF
DNA: TGTGCCAGCAGCGATACGATAGCCAACATATACAATGAGCAGTTCTTC

V: TRBV7-9
size: many
D: TRBD2
J: TRBJ2-5
CDR3: CASSSQLAGLKETQYF
DNA: TGTGCCAGCAGCTCTCAACTAGCGGGGTTAAAAGAGACCCAGTACTTC

V: TRBV11-2
size: few
D: -
J: TRBJ2-7
CDR3: CASRTSGTKSSYEQYF
DNA: TGTGCCAGCAGGACATCAGGTACTAAGAGCTCCTACGAGCAGTACTTC

V: TRBV28
size: -
D: -
J: TRBJ2-5
CDR3: CASSLNSDLPGETQYF
DNA: TGTGCCAGCAGTTTAAATTCCGACCTGCCGGGAGAGACCCAGTACTTC

V: TRBV5-1
size: -
D: TRBD2
J: TRBJ2-5
CDR3: CASSLVPSGEYQETQYF
DNA: TGCGCCAGCAGCTTGGTGCCTAGCGGGGAGTACCAAGAGACCCAGTACTTC

V: TRBV27
size: few
D: TRBD1
J: TRBJ2-7
CDR3: CASSQGQGVYEQYF
DNA: TGTGCCAGCAGTCAGGGACAGGGGGTCTACGAGCAGTACTTC

V: TRBV7-9
size: -
D: -
J: TRBJ2-1
CDR3: CASSLDGLDDEQFF
DNA: TGTGCCAGCAGCTTAGATGGTCTAGACGATGAGCAGTTCTTC

V: TRBV12-3/TRBV12-4
size: many
D: -
J: TRBJ2-3
CDR3: CASSFGAGTGDTQYF
DNA: TGTGCCAGCAGTTTCGGTGCGGGGACCGGGGATACGCAGTATTTT

V: TRBV7-8
size: many
D: -
J: TRBJ2-2
CDR3: CASSFSNTGELFF
DNA: TGTGCCAGCAGCTTTTCAAACACCGGGGAGCTGTTTTTT

V: TRBV6-4
size: few
D: -
J: TRBJ1-1
CDR3: CASSVSVDREAFF
DNA: TGTGCCAGCAGTGTCTCGGTCGACAGGGAAGCTTTCTTT

V: TRBV29-1
size: few
D: TRBD1
J: TRBJ1-1
CDR3: CSARDRVRMNTEAFF
DNA: TGCAGCGCCCGCGACAGGGTGCGAATGAACACTGAAGCTTTCTTT

V: TRBV2
size: -
D: TRBD1
J: TRBJ2-7
CDR3: CANTGGSYEQYF
DNA: TGTGCCAACACAGGGGGCTCCTACGAGCAGTACTTC

V: TRBV20-1
size: few
D: -
J: TRBJ2-4
CDR3: CSALPPPVAKNIQYF
DNA: TGCAGTGCTCTCCCACCACCCGTAGCCAAAAACATTCAGTACTTC

V: TRBV4-3
size: few
D: TRBD2
J: TRBJ2-3
CDR3: CASSQDQAGGPQDTQYF
DNA: TGCGCCAGCAGCCAAGATCAAGCGGGGGGGCCTCAGGATACGCAGTATTTT

V: TRBV2
size: few
D: TRBD1
J: TRBJ2-3
CDR3: CASRDRGRGIDTQYF
DNA: TGTGCCAGCAGGGACAGGGGGCGAGGGATAGATACGCAGTATTTT

V: TRBV6-2/TRBV6-3
size: -
D: -
J: TRBJ2-1
CDR3: CASSTGNGYNEQFF
DNA: TGTGCCAGCAGTACCGGGAATGGCTACAATGAGCAGTTCTTC

V: TRBV6-1
size: many
D: -
J: TRBJ1-1
CDR3: CASTEGPNTEAFF
DNA: TGTGCCAGCACCGAAGGGCCGAACACTGAAGCTTTCTTT

V: TRBV18
size: few
D: TRBD2
J: TRBJ2-1
CDR3: CASSPALAGDAGQFF
DNA: TGTGCCAGCTCACCCGCTCTAGCGGGAGACGCCGGGCAGTTCTTC

V: TRBV4-3
size: -
D: TRBD1
J: TRBJ2-7
CDR3: CASSLDRGFSSYEQYF
DNA: TGCGCCAGCAGCCTTGACAGGGGTTTTAGCTCCTACGAGCAGTACTTC

V: TRBV5-4
size: few
D: -
J: TRBJ1-1
CDR3: CASSEKTEAFF
DNA: TGTGCCAGCAGCGAGAAAACTGAAGCTTTCTTT

V: TRBV7-2
size: many
D: -
J: TRBJ1-2
CDR3: CASSRDAGNYGYTF
DNA: TGTGCCAGCAGCCGGGACGCAGGAAACTATGGCTACACCTTC

V: TRBV5-5
size: -
D: TRBD1
J: TRBJ2-7
CDR3: CASGGTGSPYEQYF
DNA: TGTGCCAGCGGGGGGACAGGGAGTCCCTACGAGCAGTACTTC

V: TRBV28
size: -
D: -
J: TRBJ2-1
CDR3: CANTAGHGSYNEQFF
DNA: TGTGCCAACACGGCAGGTCACGGCTCCTACAATGAGCAGTTCTTC

V: TRBV7-2
size: many
D: -
J: TRBJ2-7
CDR3: CASSLHRVQPNYEQYF
DNA: TGTGCCAGCAGCTTACACCGGGTGCAACCCAACTACGAGCAGTACTTC

V: TRBV7-2
size: many
D: -
J: TRBJ2-7
CDR3: CASSLSSRGGYEQYF
DNA: TGTGCCAGCAGCTTAAGCTCCCGGGGTGGTTACGAGCAGTACTTC

V: TRBV12-3/TRBV12-4
size: -
D: -
J: TRBJ2-7
CDR3: CASSPPPTVSSYEQYF
DNA: TGTGCCAGCAGCCCTCCCCCGACGGTGAGCTCCTACGAGCAGTACTTC

V: TRBV7-6
size: -
D: TRBD1
J: TRBJ1-4
CDR3: CASSSTDRGRIANEKLFF
DNA: TGTGCCAGCAGCTCAACGGACAGGGGGCGAATAGCTAATGAAAAACTGTTTTTT

V: TRBV28
size: many
D: TRBD2
J: TRBJ2-1
CDR3: CASSPGEGGNEQFF
DNA: TGTGCCAGCAGTCCCGGGGAGGGCGGAAATGAGCAGTTCTTC

V: TRBV7-9
size: few
D: -
J: TRBJ1-1
CDR3: CASSLEEAFF
DNA: TGTGCCAGCAGCTTGGAAGAAGCTTTCTTT

V: TRBV7-9
size: -
D: TRBD1
J: TRBJ2-7
CDR3: CASSGGTGNEQYF
DNA: TGTGCCAGCAGCGGCGGGACAGGGAACGAGCAGTACTTC

V: TRBV12-3/TRBV12-4
size: -
D: -
J: TRBJ1-2
CDR3: CASSPFSRGPNYGYTF
DNA: TGTGCCAGCAGCCCTTTCTCCCGGGGACCTAACTATGGCTACACCTTC

V: TRBV28
size: -
D: -
J: TRBJ2-2
CDR3: CASTTENTGELFF
DNA: TGTGCCAGCACCACAGAGAACACCGGGGAGCTGTTTTTT

V: TRBV19
size: few
D: -
J: TRBJ1-1
CDR3: CASSIGPGTEAFF
DNA: TGTGCCAGTAGTATCGGCCCTGGGACTGAAGCTTTCTTT

V: TRBV5-8
size: -
D: TRBD1
J: TRBJ2-1
CDR3: CAPPGDRDPSYNEQFF
DNA: TGTGCCCCCCCGGGGGACAGGGACCCCTCCTACAATGAGCAGTTCTTC

V: TRBV28
size: many
D: -
J: TRBJ2-2
CDR3: CASSSSTPPEAGELFF
DNA: TGTGCCAGCAGCTCTTCGACCCCCCCCGAGGCCGGGGAGCTGTTTTTT

V: TRBV6-2/TRBV6-3
size: few
D: -
J: TRBJ1-1
CDR3: CPEGVGEAFF
DNA: TGTCCCGAGGGTGTCGGTGAAGCTTTCTTT

V: TRBV24-1
size: -
D: -
J: TRBJ1-1
CDR3: CATKSSWNTEAFF
DNA: TGTGCCACCAAGTCATCTTGGAACACTGAAGCTTTCTTT

V: TRBV4-3
size: -
D: TRBD2
J: TRBJ2-1
CDR3: CASSQDRTSGLYNEQFF
DNA: TGCGCCAGCAGCCAAGATCGCACTAGCGGGCTTTACAATGAGCAGTTCTTC

V: TRBV4-3
size: many
D: TRBD1
J: TRBJ1-4
CDR3: CASSSGQENEKLFF
DNA: TGCGCCAGCAGCTCGGGACAGGAGAATGAAAAACTGTTTTTT

V: TRBV2
size: -
D: TRBD1
J: TRBJ1-6
CDR3: CASSEAGQGGSPLHF
DNA: TGTGCCAGCAGTGAAGCTGGGCAGGGGGGTTCACCCCTCCACTTT

V: TRBV7-9
size: -
D: TRBD2
J: TRBJ2-5
CDR3: CASTPTGGRETQYF
DNA: TGTGCCAGCACCCCGACGGGAGGGAGGGAGACCCAGTACTTC

V: TRBV7-6
size: many
D: -
J: TRBJ2-5
CDR3: CASSSPSLETQYF
DNA: TGTGCCAGCAGCTCACCTTCCCTGGAGACCCAGTACTTC

V: TRBV29-1
size: -
D: TRBD1
J: TRBJ2-7
CDR3: CSASGGENYEQYF
DNA: TGCAGCGCCTCAGGGGGCGAGAACTACGAGCAGTACTTC

V: TRBV7-6
size: few
D: -
J: TRBJ1-4
CDR3: CASSSETDYPEKLFF
DNA: TGTGCCAGCAGCTCGGAGACAGATTACCCTGAAAAACTGTTTTTT

V: TRBV20-1
size: few
D: -
J: TRBJ2-7
CDR3: CSARGGLDLYEQYF
DNA: TGCAGTGCTAGAGGCGGACTGGACCTCTACGAGCAGTACTTC

V: TRBV4-3
size: -
D: -
J: TRBJ2-2
CDR3: CASSQPSSNTGELFF
DNA: TGCGCCAGCAGCCAACCCTCTTCGAACACCGGGGAGCTGTTTTTT

V: TRBV6-2/TRBV6-3
size: few
D: TRBD2
J: TRBJ2-5
CDR3: CASSPRTSGPKEETQYF
DNA: TGTGCCAGCAGTCCCCGGACTAGCGGGCCAAAGGAAGAGACCCAGTACTTC

V: TRBV18
size: many
D: TRBD1
J: TRBJ2-7
CDR3: CASSPGQGTLDEQYF
DNA: TGTGCCAGCTCACCAGGACAGGGGACCTTGGACGAGCAGTACTTC

V: TRBV30
size: -
D: -
J: TRBJ2-1
CDR3: CAWSVVPYNEQFF
DNA: TGTGCCTGGAGTGTAGTTCCTTACAATGAGCAGTTCTTC

V: TRBV6-2/TRBV6-3
size: many
D: TRBD1
J: TRBJ2-7
CDR3: CASSLYYPGQGVYEQYF
DNA: TGTGCCAGCAGTTTATACTACCCGGGACAGGGGGTCTACGAGCAGTACTTC

V: TRBV7-9
size: few
D: -
J: TRBJ2-7
CDR3: CASSLKWGSEQYF
DNA: TGTGCCAGCAGCTTGAAGTGGGGGAGCGAGCAGTACTTC

V: TRBV7-2
size: many
D: TRBD2
J: TRBJ2-5
CDR3: CASSLAPGLAEETQYF
DNA: TGTGCCAGCAGCTTAGCGCCGGGACTAGCGGAAGAGACCCAGTACTTC

V: TRBV7-9
size: many
D: -
J: TRBJ2-3
CDR3: CASSYPELSSTDTQYF
DNA: TGTGCCAGCAGCTACCCCGAACTATCCTCCACAGATACGCAGTATTTT

V: TRBV7-2
size: few
D: TRBD2
J: TRBJ2-7
CDR3: CASSLNKKREGTYEQYF
DNA: TGTGCCAGCAGCTTAAATAAGAAGCGGGAGGGTACCTACGAGCAGTACTTC

V: TRBV7-9
size: few
D: TRBD1
J: TRBJ2-5
CDR3: CASSLLDTGGVEETQYF
DNA: TGTGCCAGCAGCTTACTAGATACAGGGGGCGTGGAGGAGACCCAGTACTTC

V: TRBV4-1
size: few
D: TRBD1
J: TRBJ2-7
CDR3: CASSQGDRATYEQYF
DNA: TGCGCCAGCAGCCAAGGAGACAGGGCCACCTACGAGCAGTACTTC

V: TRBV12-3/TRBV12-4
size: few
D: TRBD2
J: TRBJ2-7
CDR3: CASSFGLAGYEQYF
DNA: TGTGCCAGCAGTTTCGGACTAGCGGGCTACGAGCAGTACTTC

V: TRBV18
size: -
D: -
J: TRBJ1-6
CDR3: CASSPRGINSPLHF
DNA: TGTGCCAGCTCACCACGGGGGATCAATTCACCCCTCCACTTT

V: TRBV11-2
size: few
D: -
J: TRBJ2-7
CDR3: CASSEEIVDLYEQYF
DNA: TGTGCCAGCAGCGAGGAGATTGTGGACCTCTACGAGCAGTACTTC

V: TRBV7-3
size: many
D: -
J: TRBJ2-3
CDR3: CASSLRGGTDTQYF
DNA: TGTGCCAGCAGCTTACGAGGGGGCACAGATACGCAGTATTTT